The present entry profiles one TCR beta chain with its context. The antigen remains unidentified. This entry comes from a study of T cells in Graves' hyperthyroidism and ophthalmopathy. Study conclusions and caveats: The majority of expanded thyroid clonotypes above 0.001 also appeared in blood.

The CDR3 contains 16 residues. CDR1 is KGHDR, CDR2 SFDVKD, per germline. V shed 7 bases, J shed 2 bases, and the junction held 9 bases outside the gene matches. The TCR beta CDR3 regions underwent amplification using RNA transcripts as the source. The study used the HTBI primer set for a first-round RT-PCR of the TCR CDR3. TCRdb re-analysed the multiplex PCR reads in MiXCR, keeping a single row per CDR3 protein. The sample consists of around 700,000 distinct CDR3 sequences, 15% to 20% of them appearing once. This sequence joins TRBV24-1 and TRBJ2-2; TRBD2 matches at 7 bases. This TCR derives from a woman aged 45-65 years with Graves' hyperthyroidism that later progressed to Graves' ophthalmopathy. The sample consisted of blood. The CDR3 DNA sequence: TGTGCCACCAGCCTCCCAGCGGGGACCAACACCGGGGAGCTGTTTTTT. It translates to CATSLPAGTNTGELFF.